These 18 T cell receptor beta chains were sequenced from one sample in a study of T-cell reconstitution after alpha-beta-depleted transplantation in children (dated by TCRdb to the mid-2010s). The treatment or condition label for this specimen denotes: allogeneic hematopoietic cell transplantation with graft depleted of TCRalphabeta T cells and CD19 B cells. Libraries came from PCR. The run used an Illumina HiSeq 2500. TCR libraries were prepared with molecular barcoding, using unique molecular identifiers to normalize TCRbeta repertoire quantification. TCRdb reanalyzed the raw reads on its own, using fastp at Q25 for trimming and MiXCR for clone calling, and kept in-frame beta chains. Every distinct CDR3 protein forms one entry, paired with its most common genes and DNA. Within this sample are 300,000 to 350,000 distinct CDR3 sequences, with 23% of them counted one time only. Of the sample, about 10% falls within the top ten clones.

Sequences were derived from PBMCs, mostly from graft donor cells, sampled 180 days after TCRalphabeta/CD19-depleted stem cell transplant. All receptors derive from a male patient younger than 18 who had a stem cell transplant for acute lymphoblastic leukemia, so the T cells may come from the graft donor.

The chain uses TRBV5-1 and TRBJ1-1; D remains ambiguous. This CDR3 region has 15 residues. Between the trimmed V and J ends, which lost 1 base and 1 base, there was a span of 11 bases. Germline loops: CDR1 SGHRS, CDR2 YFSETQ. For the CDR3, the DNA is TGCGCCAGCAGCTTGATCGGCGGCTCGAACACTGAAGCTTTCTTT. Translating gives CASSLIGGSNTEAFF. Looking up the rest from reference TRBV5-1 and TRBJ1-1 gives the full variable domain: KAGVTQTPRYLIKTRGQQVTLSCSPISGHRSVSWYQQTPGQGLQFLFEYFSETQRNKGNFPGRFSGRQFSNSRSEMNVSTLELGDSALYLCASSLIGGSNTEAFFGQGTRLTVV.

The genes are TRBV7-9 and TRBJ2-7, with TRBD2 matching over 10 bases. The CDR3 extends over 16 amino acids. Trimming at V came to 3 bases and at J to 7 bases, leaving 12 bases not matched to a gene. The germline CDR1 and CDR2 sequences are SEHNR and FQNEAQ (reference sequence). The DNA of the CDR3 is TGTGCCAGCAGCTTTTCGGGACTAGCGCTCTCTGGAGAGCAGTACTTC. This sequence encodes CASSFSGLALSGEQYF.

The chain has TRBV20-1 and TRBJ2-4, with a tentative D call TRBD2 (6 bases). CDR1 and CDR2 (germline): DFQATT, SNEGSKA (reference sequence). There are 17 residues in the CDR3. V was trimmed by 3 bases and J by 0 bases, leaving 18 bases between them. The CDR3 coding sequence is TGCAGTGCTAGGAGGAGCGGGCGAGAACTAGCCAAAAACATTCAGTACTTC. This translates into CSARRSGRELAKNIQYF.

The gene calls are TRBV20-1 and TRBJ2-7; 11 positions agree with TRBD1. The CDR3 runs to 14 residues. Unmatched junction bases numbered 4, after V lost 5 bases and J lost 1 base. Germline CDR1 and CDR2: DFQATT and SNEGSKA (reference sequence). The CDR3 sequence: CSAEDRGRSYEQYF. The CDR3 bases are TGCAGTGCTGAGGACAGGGGGCGGTCCTACGAGCAGTACTTC.

This chain's CDR3 is CSVERQPYGYTF. Here the CDR3 DNA reads TGCAGCGTTGAACGACAGCCCTATGGCTACACCTTC. The chain combines TRBV29-1 with TRBJ1-2; weak D call: TRBD1 (5 bases). This CDR3 has 12 residues. Germline-derived CDR1 and CDR2 are SQVTM and ANQGSEA. V gave up 2 bases and J gave up 4 bases, with 8 bases separating them.

The count of this clonotype is one. The gene calls are TRBV7-6 and TRBJ2-7; D gene unclear. There are 14 residues in the CDR3. V lost 1 base and J lost 2, with 9 bases in between. CDR1 and CDR2 from the germline V gene are SGHVS and FNYEAQ. The chain's CDR3 is CASSLELEPYEQYF. As DNA, the CDR3 is TGTGCCAGCAGCTTAGAGCTCGAGCCCTACGAGCAGTACTTC.

This clonotype occurred a few times. The chain links TRBV5-1 to TRBJ1-6; D may be TRBD1 (6 bases). The V gene's germline CDR1 is SGHRS and CDR2 YFSETQ. Trimming shortened V by 4 bases and J by 3 bases, and 17 bases separated the two germline ends. CDR3 size: 17 residues. The CDR3 here is CASSPAQGVGYNSPLHF. CDR3 DNA sequence: TGCGCCAGCAGCCCCGCACAGGGTGTAGGCTATAATTCACCCCTCCACTTT. Supplemented by reference TRBV5-1 and TRBJ1-6, the full variable domain reads KAGVTQTPRYLIKTRGQQVTLSCSPISGHRSVSWYQQTPGQGLQFLFEYFSETQRNKGNFPGRFSGRQFSNSRSEMNVSTLELGDSALYLCASSPAQGVGYNSPLHFGNGTRLTVT.

The chain uses TRBV19 and TRBJ1-5; maybe TRBD1 (6 bases). Trimming took off 9 bases at V and 5 bases at J, with 14 bases between the two ends. This CDR3 region has 13 residues. Looked up from germline, CDR1 is LNHDA and CDR2 is SQIVND (reference sequence). DNA of the CDR3: TGTGCCAGCAAGGGGGTTCCGGATCAGCCCCAGCATTTT. Amino acids: CASKGVPDQPQHF.

The V gene is TRBV12-3 or TRBV12-4, the J gene TRBJ1-3, with no clear D. The CDR3 is 14 amino acids. Trimming shortened V by 4 bases and J by 8 bases, and 15 bases separated the two germline ends. CDR3 region: CASSYLHSGDTIYF. As DNA, the CDR3 is TGTGCCAGCAGTTACCTTCATAGCGGGGACACCATATATTTT.

This clonotype was counted only a few times. This chain uses TRBV4-1 with TRBJ2-1; 8 nucleotides align to TRBD1. CDR3 size: 17 residues. Trimming cost V 3 bases and J 3 bases; bases outside gene matches: 10. Germline values: CDR1 MGHRA, CDR2 YSYEKL. The CDR3 nucleotides read TGCGCCAGCAGCCAGCCCCTGGACAGGGCTGGCTACAATGAGCAGTTCTTC. It specifies CASSQPLDRAGYNEQFF.

The rearrangement uses TRBV20-1 and TRBJ2-1, with a tentative D call TRBD1 (6 bases). Trimming stripped 0 bases from V and 4 bases from J, with 16 bases between. This CDR3 has 16 amino acids. Germline loops: CDR1 DFQATT, CDR2 SNEGSKA (reference sequence). Here the CDR3 reads CSARDPRRGVYNEQFF. CDR3 sequence (DNA): TGCAGTGCTAGAGATCCCCGCAGGGGAGTGTACAATGAGCAGTTCTTC.

In its sample, this clonotype was seen once. The genes are TRBV20-1 and TRBJ2-3; TRBD1 agrees at 9 bases. There are 14 residues in the CDR3. The V segment lost 6 bases and the J segment 9 bases; nucleotides outside the gene matches: 13. CDR1 is DFQATT and CDR2 is SNEGSKA in the germline V gene (reference sequence). The CDR3 is CSAHRQGVGLTQYF. CDR3 nucleotide sequence: TGCAGTGCCCATAGACAGGGGGTTGGATTGACGCAGTATTTT.

The CDR3: CASSRAGVRSPLHF. As DNA, the CDR3 is TGTGCCAGCAGCCGGGCAGGGGTGCGCTCACCCCTCCACTTT. The J gene is TRBJ1-6, the V gene TRBV14; D is perhaps TRBD1 (6 bases). This CDR3 has 14 amino acids. The V end was cut by 4 bases, the J end by 10 bases, with 14 bases between. Looked up from germline, CDR1 is SGHDN and CDR2 is FVKESK.

In its sample, this clonotype was seen once. This chain uses TRBV27 with TRBJ2-7; maybe TRBD1 (6 bases). Germline CDR1 MNHEY, CDR2 SMNVEV (reference sequence). CDR3 size: 15 residues. The V end lost 3 bases, the J end lost 7 bases, and 19 bases lay between the germline ends. The CDR3 is CASSLDGTPIDEQYF. DNA for the CDR3: TGTGCCAGCAGTTTGGACGGGACACCTATTGATGAGCAGTACTTC.

As DNA, the CDR3 is TGTGCCAGCAGTCCACTAGGGACGTCGTATAGTGAGCAGTTCTTC. Translation gives CASSPLGTSYSEQFF. The genes are TRBV6-1 and TRBJ2-1; TRBD1 or TRBD2 may be the D gene (5 bases each). This CDR3 is built from 15 residues. Germline V CDR1 and CDR2: MNHNS, SASEGT. V lost 5 bases and J 9 bases, leaving 20 bases between the germline ends.

This chain uses TRBV20-1 with TRBJ2-2; TRBD1 agrees at 7 bases. Looked up from germline, CDR1 is DFQATT and CDR2 is SNEGSKA (reference sequence). The CDR3 spans 14 residues. V gave up 7 bases and J gave up 1 base; unmatched junction bases: 6. The CDR3 DNA sequence: TGCAGTGTTCCGGACAGGAAGAACACCGGGGAGCTGTTTTTT. Translation gives CSVPDRKNTGELFF.

This clonotype was seen a few times. V is TRBV5-6 and J is TRBJ1-1; unclear D gene. The germline gives CDR1 SGHDT, CDR2 YYEEEE. V dropped 0 bases and J dropped 0 bases, with 3 bases sitting between them. The CDR3 consists of 13 residues. The CDR3 DNA is TGTGCCAGCAGCTTGGAGATGAACACTGAAGCTTTCTTT. Amino acid sequence: CASSLEMNTEAFF.

This clonotype was detected a few times. The chain uses TRBV6-1 and TRBJ2-7; TRBD1 might be the D (5 bases). The CDR3 totals 13 residues. The V end lost 5 bases, the J end lost 5 bases, and 13 bases lay between the germline ends. Germline CDR1 reads MNHNS; CDR2 reads SASEGT. This CDR3 is CASSTQGRDEQYF. CDR3 DNA sequence: TGTGCCAGCAGTACCCAGGGAAGGGACGAGCAGTACTTC.